The present T cell receptor beta chain was sequenced within a study of OX40 agonist ivuxolimab in advanced cancers. Study background: Partial responses, seen in three patients, involved one hepatocellular carcinoma and two cutaneous melanomas. Notes on the study in general: At doses 0.1 to 3.0 mg/kg, CD4+ and CD8+ clones expanded.

The ends were cut back, 4 bases at V and 1 base at J, with 14 bases in the middle. Germline assignment: CDR1 MDHEN and CDR2 SYDVKM. The CDR3 length is 15 residues. A word on this clone: What it binds is unknown.

Patients with autoimmune history or systemic immunosuppression were excluded. Measured with immunoSEQ multiplex PCR; TCRdb has only the in-frame clones, and not every one. The sample yields around 72,000 clones, around nine tenths seen once. The receptor was isolated from an adult with an advanced solid tumor such as melanoma, head and neck, liver or kidney cancer. This chain links TRBV28 with TRBJ2-7, with D hard to call. The specimen comprised CD4+ or CD8+ T cells sorted from blood, sampled in a trial of the OX40 agonist ivuxolimab. CDR3 bases: TGTGCCAGCAGTTCAGCGACTGGAATGTCCTACGAGCAGTACTTC. It is translated as CASSSATGMSYEQYF. The full variable domain, with the rest looked up from reference TRBV28 and TRBJ2-7, is DVKVTQSSRYLVKRTGEKVFLECVQDMDHENMFWYRQDPGLGLRLIYFSYDVKMKEKGDIPEGYSVSREKKERFSLILESASTNQTSMYLCASSSATGMSYEQYFGPGTRLTVT.